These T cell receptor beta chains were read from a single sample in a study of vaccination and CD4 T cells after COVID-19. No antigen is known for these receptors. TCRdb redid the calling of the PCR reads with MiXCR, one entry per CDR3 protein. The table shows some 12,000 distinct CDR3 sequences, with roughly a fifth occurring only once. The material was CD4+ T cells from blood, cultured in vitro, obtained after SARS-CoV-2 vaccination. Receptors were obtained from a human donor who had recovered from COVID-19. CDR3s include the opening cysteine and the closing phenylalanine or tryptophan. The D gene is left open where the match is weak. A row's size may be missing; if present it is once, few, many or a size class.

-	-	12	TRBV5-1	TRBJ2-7	TGCGCCAGCAGCTCTCGCGTGTACGAGCAGTACTTC	CASSSRVYEQYF
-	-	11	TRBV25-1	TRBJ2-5	TGTGCCAGCAGTCGCGGCCAGACCCAGTACTTC	CASSRGQTQYF
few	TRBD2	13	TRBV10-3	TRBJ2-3	TGTGCCACCGGCGGGGGTGCCACAGATACGCAGTATTTT	CATGGGATDTQYF
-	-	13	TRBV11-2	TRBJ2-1	TGTGCCAGCGCGTTAGGGCTTCTAAATGAGCAGTTCTTC	CASALGLLNEQFF
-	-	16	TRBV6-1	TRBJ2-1	TGTGCCAGCAGCCGAAAGGGACACGGAGACCACAATGAGCAGTTCTTC	CASSRKGHGDHNEQFF
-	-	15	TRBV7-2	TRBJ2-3	TGTGCCAGCAGCTCCGCCTCGGGGAACACAGATACGCAGTATTTT	CASSSASGNTDTQYF
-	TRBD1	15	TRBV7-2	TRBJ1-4	TGTGCCAGCAGCTCCAGACAGGGGGCGCGTGAAAAACTGTTTTTT	CASSSRQGAREKLFF
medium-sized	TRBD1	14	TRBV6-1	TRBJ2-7	TGTGCCAGCGTAGCGGACAGGGGGGCCTACGAGCAGTACTTC	CASVADRGAYEQYF
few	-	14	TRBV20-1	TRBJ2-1	TGCAGTGCTAGTTCCAGCGGAGGGGGGAGGGGGCAGTTCTTC	CSASSSGGGRGQFF
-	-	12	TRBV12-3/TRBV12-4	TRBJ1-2	TGTGCCAGCAGCATAACTTACTATGGCTACACCTTC	CASSITYYGYTF
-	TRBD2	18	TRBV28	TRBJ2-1	TGTGCCAGCAGTTTACCTTTAACCCTAGCGGGGTCCTACAATGAGCAGTTCTTC	CASSLPLTLAGSYNEQFF
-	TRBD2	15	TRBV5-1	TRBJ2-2	TGCGCCAGCAGCTTCTCTAGCGGGGTCCCGGTGGGGCTGTTTTTT	CASSFSSGVPVGLFF
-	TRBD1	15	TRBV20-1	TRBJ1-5	TGCAGTGCTAGGCAGACCGGACAGGGAAATCAGCCCCAGCATTTT	CSARQTGQGNQPQHF
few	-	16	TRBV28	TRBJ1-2	TGTGCCAGCTATGTCCTCGCCGGGACGGGGGGTCTAGGCTACACCTTC	CASYVLAGTGGLGYTF
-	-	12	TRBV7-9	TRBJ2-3	TGTGCCAGCATAGTGATGACAGATACGCAGTATTTT	CASIVMTDTQYF
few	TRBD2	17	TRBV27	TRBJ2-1	TGTGCCAGCAGTACCTCGGGACTAGCGGGACGGAGTGGTGAGCAGTTCTTC	CASSTSGLAGRSGEQFF
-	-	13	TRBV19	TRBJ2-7	TGTGCCAGTAGTATAGGCGGTAAGCGCGAGCAGTACTTC	CASSIGGKREQYF
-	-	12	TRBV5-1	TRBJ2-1	TGCGCCAGCAGCTTCCTCTTCGATGAGCAGTTCTTC	CASSFLFDEQFF
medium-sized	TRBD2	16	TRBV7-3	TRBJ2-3	TGTGCCAGCAGCAAAGGGGCGGGAGGGCCCCAAGATACGCAGTATTTT	CASSKGAGGPQDTQYF
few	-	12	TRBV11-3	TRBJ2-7	TGTGCCAGCAGCGACCGGACGAACGAGCAGTACTTC	CASSDRTNEQYF
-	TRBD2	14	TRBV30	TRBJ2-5	TGTGCCTTGTCTAGCGGGAGCCCCCCAGAGACCCAGTACTTC	CALSSGSPPETQYF
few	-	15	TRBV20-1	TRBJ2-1	TGCAGTGCTCGGAAGACTGAGAGCTCCTACAATGAGCAGTTCTTC	CSARKTESSYNEQFF
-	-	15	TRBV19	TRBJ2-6	TGTGCCAGTAGTATTACTTATTCTGGGGCCAACGTCCTGACTTTC	CASSITYSGANVLTF
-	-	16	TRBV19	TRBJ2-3	TGTGCCAGTAGTCGCGTCGGGCGGGGTGTCACAGATACGCAGTATTTT	CASSRVGRGVTDTQYF
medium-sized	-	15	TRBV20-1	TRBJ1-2	TGCAGTGCTAGACCCACTGGCCAGGCTAACTATGGCTACACCTTC	CSARPTGQANYGYTF
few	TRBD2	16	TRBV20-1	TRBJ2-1	TGCAGTGCTAGGGCGGGAGGGGCGAACCGCTACAATGAGCAGTTCTTC	CSARAGGANRYNEQFF
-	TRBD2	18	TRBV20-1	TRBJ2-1	TGCAGTTCCCCTGCCCGAATCAAGGGACTAGTAGACTACAATGAGCAGTTCTTC	CSSPARIKGLVDYNEQFF
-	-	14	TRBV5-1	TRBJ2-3	TGCGCCAGCAGCACCGATCATCACCCATATACGCAGTATTTT	CASSTDHHPYTQYF
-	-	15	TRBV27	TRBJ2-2	TGTGCCAGCACCGGACCGGCAGGGACCGCCGGGGAGCTGTTTTTT	CASTGPAGTAGELFF
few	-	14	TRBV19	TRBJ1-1	TGTGCCAGCTCCAGGCAGGGACGAAGCACTGAAGCTTTCTTT	CASSRQGRSTEAFF
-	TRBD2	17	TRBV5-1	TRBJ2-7	TGCGCCAGCAGCGGAGGGACTAGCACTTACGGAGCCTACGAGCAGTACTTC	CASSGGTSTYGAYEQYF
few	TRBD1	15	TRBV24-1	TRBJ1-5	TGTGCCACCAGCCCTACAGGGGTTGGAAATCAGCCCCAGCATTTT	CATSPTGVGNQPQHF
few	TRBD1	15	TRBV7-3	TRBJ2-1	TGTGCCAGCAGCTTAACACAGGGGGCCAACAATGAGCAGTTCTTC	CASSLTQGANNEQFF
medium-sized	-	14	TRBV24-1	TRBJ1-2	TGTGCCACCAGTGACCCCGGACAGCCCTATGGCTACACCTTC	CATSDPGQPYGYTF
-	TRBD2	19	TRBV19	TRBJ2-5	TGTGCCAGTAGTATAAACGCAGGCCTAAGGGTAGCGGGGCAAGAGACCCAGTACTTC	CASSINAGLRVAGQETQYF
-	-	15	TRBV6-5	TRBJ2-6	TGTGCCAGCAGTTCTCAGGGTTCTGGGGCCAACGTCCTGACTTTC	CASSSQGSGANVLTF
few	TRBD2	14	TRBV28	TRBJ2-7	TGTGCCACTCAGACTAGCCGACCTTCCTACGAGCAGTACTTC	CATQTSRPSYEQYF
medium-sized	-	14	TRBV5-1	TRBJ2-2	TGCGCCAGCACCCTGGACACCCCCGCCGGGGAGCTGTTTTTT	CASTLDTPAGELFF
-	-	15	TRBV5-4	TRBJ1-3	TGTGCCAGCAGCTTGGGAGTGGCATCTGGAAACACCATATATTTT	CASSLGVASGNTIYF
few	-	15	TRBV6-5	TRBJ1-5	TGTGCCAGCAGTTACTCGCGGGACGGCAATCAGCCCCAGCATTTT	CASSYSRDGNQPQHF
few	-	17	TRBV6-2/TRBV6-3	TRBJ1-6	TGTGCCAGCAGTTACCCTTGGGATCCAAGGGGTAATTCACCCCTCCACTTT	CASSYPWDPRGNSPLHF
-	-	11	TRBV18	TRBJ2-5	TGTGCCAGCTCACCAGGGGAGACCCAGTACTTC	CASSPGETQYF
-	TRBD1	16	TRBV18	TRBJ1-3	TGTGCCAGCTCACAAGGACAGGGCAGGTCTGGAAACACCATATATTTT	CASSQGQGRSGNTIYF
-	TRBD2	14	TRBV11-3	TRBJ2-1	TGTGCCAGCAGCTCCGGGGGGGCCTCGAATGAGCAGTTCTTC	CASSSGGASNEQFF
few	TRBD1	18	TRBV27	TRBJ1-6	TGTGCCAGCAGTTTAGGGATCGGGACAGCGCCCAATAATTCACCCCTCCACTTT	CASSLGIGTAPNNSPLHF
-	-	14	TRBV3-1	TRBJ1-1	TGTGCCAGCAGCCAAACTTCCGGGAGCACTGAAGCTTTCTTT	CASSQTSGSTEAFF
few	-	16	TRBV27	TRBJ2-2	TGTGCCAGCAGTTTGTGGGGGGCCGGGAACACCGGGGAGCTGTTTTTT	CASSLWGAGNTGELFF
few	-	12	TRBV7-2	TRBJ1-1	TGTGCCAGCAGCCCGTGGGGTACTGAAGCTTTCTTT	CASSPWGTEAFF